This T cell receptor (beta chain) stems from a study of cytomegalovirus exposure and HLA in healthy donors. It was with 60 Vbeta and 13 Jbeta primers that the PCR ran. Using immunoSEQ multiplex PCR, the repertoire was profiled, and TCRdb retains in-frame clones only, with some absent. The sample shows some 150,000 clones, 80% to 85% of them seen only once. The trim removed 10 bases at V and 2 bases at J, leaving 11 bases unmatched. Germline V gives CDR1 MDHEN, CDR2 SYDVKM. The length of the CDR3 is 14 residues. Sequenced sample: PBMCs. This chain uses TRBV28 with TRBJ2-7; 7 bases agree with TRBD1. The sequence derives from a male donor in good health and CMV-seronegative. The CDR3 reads CATDGAGGTYEQYF. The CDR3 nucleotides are TGTGCCACCGATGGGGCAGGGGGAACCTACGAGCAGTACTTC.